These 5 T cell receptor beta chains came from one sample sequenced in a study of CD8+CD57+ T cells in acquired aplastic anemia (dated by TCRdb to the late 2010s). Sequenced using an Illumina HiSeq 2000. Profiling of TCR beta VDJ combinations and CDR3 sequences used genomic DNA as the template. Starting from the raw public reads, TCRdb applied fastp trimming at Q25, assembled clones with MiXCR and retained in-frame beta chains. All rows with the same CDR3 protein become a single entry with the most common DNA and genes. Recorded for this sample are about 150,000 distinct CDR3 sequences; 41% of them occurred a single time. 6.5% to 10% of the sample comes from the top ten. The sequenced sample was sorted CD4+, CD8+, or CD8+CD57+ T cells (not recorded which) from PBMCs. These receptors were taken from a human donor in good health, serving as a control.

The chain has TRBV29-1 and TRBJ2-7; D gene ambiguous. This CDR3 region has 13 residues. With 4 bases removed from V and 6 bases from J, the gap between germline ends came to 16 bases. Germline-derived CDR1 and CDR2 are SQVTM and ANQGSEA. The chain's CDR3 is CSVVAQPLSEQYF. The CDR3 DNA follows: TGCAGCGTTGTAGCCCAGCCACTCTCCGAGCAGTACTTC.

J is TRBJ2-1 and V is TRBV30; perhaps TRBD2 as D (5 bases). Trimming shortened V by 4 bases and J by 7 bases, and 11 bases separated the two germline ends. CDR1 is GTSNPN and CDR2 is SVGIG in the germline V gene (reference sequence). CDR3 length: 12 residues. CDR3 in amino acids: CAWTRTGNEQFF. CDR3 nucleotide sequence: TGTGCCTGGACCCGGACGGGGAATGAGCAGTTCTTC.

This CDR3 is CASIYIQGSGELFF. DNA for the CDR3: TGTGCCAGCATATATATCCAGGGGTCCGGGGAGCTGTTTTTT. The J gene is TRBJ2-2, the V gene TRBV6-1, with D possibly matching TRBD1 (6 bases). The V gene lost 7 bases and the J gene lost 6 bases, with 15 bases spanning the gap. The germline V gene encodes CDR1 MNHNS and CDR2 SASEGT. CDR3 size: 14 residues.

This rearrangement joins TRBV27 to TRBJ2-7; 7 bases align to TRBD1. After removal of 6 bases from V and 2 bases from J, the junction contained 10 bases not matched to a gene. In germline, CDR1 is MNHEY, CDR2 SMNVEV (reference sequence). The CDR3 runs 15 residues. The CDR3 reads CASRLGPGQPYEQYF. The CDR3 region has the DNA TGTGCCAGCAGGTTGGGACCGGGACAGCCCTACGAGCAGTACTTC.

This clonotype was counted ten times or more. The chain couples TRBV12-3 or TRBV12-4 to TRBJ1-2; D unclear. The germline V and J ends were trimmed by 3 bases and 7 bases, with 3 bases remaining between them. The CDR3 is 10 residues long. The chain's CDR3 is CASSLPGYTF. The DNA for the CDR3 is TGTGCCAGCAGTTTGCCTGGCTACACCTTC.